The rows below give T cell receptor beta chains drawn from one sample of a study of shared clonotypes between healthy human individuals. Sequencing was performed with immunoSEQ multiplex PCR; in TCRdb, only in-frame clones are kept and a portion is missing. The table lists 2.3 million or so clones, over 90% of them singletons. Source material: naive CD4+ T cells from PBMCs. Receptors were obtained from a man younger than 30 in good health. Some clones in this sample may be carry-over from other donors' samples. The CDR3 runs from the conserved cysteine through the conserved F or W. The order of the fields is CDR3 DNA, CDR3 protein, D gene, clone size, CDR3 length, V gene, J gene. The D gene is left open where the match is weak. Only some rows state a clone size, as once, few, many or a class for expanded clones.

cdr3_nt: TGTGCCCTCTTGGCAGGCGGGGGTGAAAAACTGTTTTTT
cdr3_aa: CALLAGGGEKLFF
d_call: NA
clone_size: NA
cdr3_length: 13
v_call: TRBV7-9
j_call: TRBJ1-4

cdr3_nt: TGTGCCAGCAACTCCAAAGACAGGTCCTCCTACGAGCAGTACTTC
cdr3_aa: CASNSKDRSSYEQYF
d_call: NA
clone_size: once
cdr3_length: 15
v_call: TRBV5-4
j_call: TRBJ2-7

cdr3_nt: TGTGCCAGCAGCGTTGCCGATGGAGGGACAGGGGGCGTTAGGAACACTGAAGCTTTCTTT
cdr3_aa: CASSVADGGTGGVRNTEAFF
d_call: TRBD1
clone_size: NA
cdr3_length: 20
v_call: TRBV9
j_call: TRBJ1-1

cdr3_nt: TGTGCCAGCAGGTCCGGCCGGGTGATGAACACTGAAGCTTTCTTT
cdr3_aa: CASRSGRVMNTEAFF
d_call: NA
clone_size: few
cdr3_length: 15
v_call: TRBV27
j_call: TRBJ1-1

cdr3_nt: TGTGCCAGCAGTTTAACACAGAACTATGGCTACACCTTC
cdr3_aa: CASSLTQNYGYTF
d_call: NA
clone_size: NA
cdr3_length: 13
v_call: TRBV28
j_call: TRBJ1-2

cdr3_nt: TGTGCCACCAGCAGATCTGATCTCAGCTATGGCTACACCTTC
cdr3_aa: CATSRSDLSYGYTF
d_call: NA
clone_size: NA
cdr3_length: 14
v_call: TRBV15
j_call: TRBJ1-2

cdr3_nt: TGTGCCTGGAGTGCCACGGAGGCCTATGGCTACACCTTC
cdr3_aa: CAWSATEAYGYTF
d_call: NA
clone_size: NA
cdr3_length: 13
v_call: TRBV30
j_call: TRBJ1-2

cdr3_nt: TGTGCCAGCAGCTTGGACAGGGGAGGGGCTTTCTTT
cdr3_aa: CASSLDRGGAFF
d_call: TRBD1
clone_size: NA
cdr3_length: 12
v_call: TRBV5-4
j_call: TRBJ1-1

cdr3_nt: TGTGCCAGCAGCTTAAAGCATGGGGGGCCTCTCTCTGGGGCCAACGTCCTGACTTTC
cdr3_aa: CASSLKHGGPLSGANVLTF
d_call: NA
clone_size: NA
cdr3_length: 19
v_call: TRBV7-6
j_call: TRBJ2-6

cdr3_nt: TGTGCCAGCAGCTTAGCGAGATCGGGGGCAGGGGAGACCCAGTACTTC
cdr3_aa: CASSLARSGAGETQYF
d_call: NA
clone_size: once
cdr3_length: 16
v_call: TRBV7-8
j_call: TRBJ2-5

cdr3_nt: TGTGCCACCAGCAGAGATACGGATACGCAGTATTTT
cdr3_aa: CATSRDTDTQYF
d_call: NA
clone_size: NA
cdr3_length: 12
v_call: TRBV15
j_call: TRBJ2-3

cdr3_nt: TGTGCCAGCTCACCACCCTCGGGACAGGATATTGGGGGCGAGCAGTACTTC
cdr3_aa: CASSPPSGQDIGGEQYF
d_call: TRBD1
clone_size: once
cdr3_length: 17
v_call: TRBV18
j_call: TRBJ2-7

cdr3_nt: TGTGCCAGCAGCTTGGCGAGGGGCCACGAGCAGTACTTC
cdr3_aa: CASSLARGHEQYF
d_call: NA
clone_size: NA
cdr3_length: 13
v_call: TRBV11-3
j_call: TRBJ2-7

cdr3_nt: TGCAGCGTTGAGGGGTGGCAGGGTCACAATGAGCAGTTCTTC
cdr3_aa: CSVEGWQGHNEQFF
d_call: NA
clone_size: NA
cdr3_length: 14
v_call: TRBV29-1
j_call: TRBJ2-1

cdr3_nt: TGTGCCTGGAGCGGCCTTACCAGGACTTTCCTTTTTCCAACACCTCCCTACGAGCAGTACTTC
cdr3_aa: CAWSGLTRTFLFPTPPYEQYF
d_call: NA
clone_size: NA
cdr3_length: 21
v_call: TRBV30
j_call: TRBJ2-7

cdr3_nt: TGCGCCAGCAGCCATCCCGGGACTCGGGATGAGCAGTTCTTC
cdr3_aa: CASSHPGTRDEQFF
d_call: NA
clone_size: NA
cdr3_length: 14
v_call: TRBV5-1
j_call: TRBJ2-1

cdr3_nt: TGTGCCAGCAGCTTGGGCAATGGAGTCAATGAAAAACTGTTTTTT
cdr3_aa: CASSLGNGVNEKLFF
d_call: NA
clone_size: NA
cdr3_length: 15
v_call: TRBV7-9
j_call: TRBJ1-4

cdr3_nt: TGTGCCAGCAGTTACGGAAGGAGTTCACCCCTCCACTTT
cdr3_aa: CASSYGRSSPLHF
d_call: NA
clone_size: NA
cdr3_length: 13
v_call: TRBV28
j_call: TRBJ1-6

cdr3_nt: TGCGCCAGCACCCTACTGTCTGCAACTAATGAAAAACTGTTTTTT
cdr3_aa: CASTLLSATNEKLFF
d_call: NA
clone_size: once
cdr3_length: 15
v_call: TRBV5-1
j_call: TRBJ1-4

cdr3_nt: TGTGCCAGCAGGGCGACAGGGACCGGGGAGCTGTTTTTT
cdr3_aa: CASRATGTGELFF
d_call: TRBD1
clone_size: NA
cdr3_length: 13
v_call: TRBV2
j_call: TRBJ2-2

cdr3_nt: TGTGCCAGCAGCTTAAGTCGGGAAGCCGGGGAGCTGTTTTTT
cdr3_aa: CASSLSREAGELFF
d_call: NA
clone_size: NA
cdr3_length: 14
v_call: TRBV7-3
j_call: TRBJ2-2

cdr3_nt: TGTGCCAGTTCGAACGGGCGCGAGCAGTACTTC
cdr3_aa: CASSNGREQYF
d_call: NA
clone_size: NA
cdr3_length: 11
v_call: TRBV6-1
j_call: TRBJ2-7

cdr3_nt: TGTGCCAGCAGTTTCGTGAGGGGGCCTGGCAATCAGCCCCAGCATTTT
cdr3_aa: CASSFVRGPGNQPQHF
d_call: TRBD1
clone_size: few
cdr3_length: 16
v_call: TRBV28
j_call: TRBJ1-5

cdr3_nt: NA
cdr3_aa: CASSFGWGINYGYTF
d_call: NA
clone_size: NA
cdr3_length: 15
v_call: TRBV12-1
j_call: TRBJ1-2

cdr3_nt: TGCGCCAGCAGCGGCTTGGGACGGACTAGCACAGATACGCAGTATTTT
cdr3_aa: CASSGLGRTSTDTQYF
d_call: NA
clone_size: NA
cdr3_length: 16
v_call: TRBV5-1
j_call: TRBJ2-3

cdr3_nt: TGTGCCAGCACCTCAGGTGCCCTCTCCTACGAGCAGTACTTC
cdr3_aa: CASTSGALSYEQYF
d_call: NA
clone_size: NA
cdr3_length: 14
v_call: TRBV28
j_call: TRBJ2-7

cdr3_nt: TGTGCCAGCAGCTTAGAGGGGGGTGGTGCTTTCTTT
cdr3_aa: CASSLEGGGAFF
d_call: NA
clone_size: NA
cdr3_length: 12
v_call: TRBV11-3
j_call: TRBJ1-1

cdr3_nt: TGTGCCAGCAGCTTAGGCGCTCCCCACGAGCAGTACTTC
cdr3_aa: CASSLGAPHEQYF
d_call: NA
clone_size: NA
cdr3_length: 13
v_call: TRBV5-4
j_call: TRBJ2-7

cdr3_nt: TGTGCCAGCAGCTTGGACAGGGGCCCTGGAAACACCATATATTTT
cdr3_aa: CASSLDRGPGNTIYF
d_call: TRBD1
clone_size: NA
cdr3_length: 15
v_call: TRBV5-4
j_call: TRBJ1-3

cdr3_nt: TGTGCCAGCAGGACGGGGACGGAAGCTTTCTTT
cdr3_aa: CASRTGTEAFF
d_call: NA
clone_size: NA
cdr3_length: 11
v_call: TRBV6-1
j_call: TRBJ1-1

cdr3_nt: TGTGCCAGCAGTACAGCGGGGCGCTACGAGCAGTACTTC
cdr3_aa: CASSTAGRYEQYF
d_call: TRBD2
clone_size: once
cdr3_length: 13
v_call: TRBV28
j_call: TRBJ2-7

cdr3_nt: TGTGCCAGCAGCCCGACCCCAAATCAGCCCCAGCATTTT
cdr3_aa: CASSPTPNQPQHF
d_call: NA
clone_size: NA
cdr3_length: 13
v_call: TRBV5-4
j_call: TRBJ1-5

cdr3_nt: TGCGCCAGCAGCCAATACTACACCCCCAGGCGGCACGAAGCTTTCTTT
cdr3_aa: CASSQYYTPRRHEAFF
d_call: NA
clone_size: NA
cdr3_length: 16
v_call: TRBV4-1
j_call: TRBJ1-1

cdr3_nt: TGTGCCAGCAGCTTAGAGCGGAGCTCCTACAATGAGCAGTTCTTC
cdr3_aa: CASSLERSSYNEQFF
d_call: NA
clone_size: NA
cdr3_length: 15
v_call: TRBV7-2
j_call: TRBJ2-1

cdr3_nt: TGTGCCTGGAGGCTAGCGGGAGAGAAGCAGTACTTC
cdr3_aa: CAWRLAGEKQYF
d_call: TRBD2
clone_size: once
cdr3_length: 12
v_call: TRBV30
j_call: TRBJ2-7

cdr3_nt: TGCAGCGTTGAACCGTATGGCTACACCTTC
cdr3_aa: CSVEPYGYTF
d_call: NA
clone_size: NA
cdr3_length: 10
v_call: TRBV29-1
j_call: TRBJ1-2

cdr3_nt: TGTGCCAGCAGGGGGGTGGTTAAGCGAAATGAGCAGTTCTTC
cdr3_aa: CASRGVVKRNEQFF
d_call: NA
clone_size: NA
cdr3_length: 14
v_call: TRBV28
j_call: TRBJ2-1

cdr3_nt: TGTGCCAGCAGCTCCGACACACAGGGAGGGGATACGCAGTATTTT
cdr3_aa: CASSSDTQGGDTQYF
d_call: NA
clone_size: NA
cdr3_length: 15
v_call: TRBV13
j_call: TRBJ2-3

cdr3_nt: TGCGCCAGCAGCTTGGTCGTCGGGAGGGCCGTAGAGACCCAGTACTTC
cdr3_aa: CASSLVVGRAVETQYF
d_call: TRBD2
clone_size: NA
cdr3_length: 16
v_call: TRBV5-1
j_call: TRBJ2-5